This T cell receptor (beta chain) was profiled in a study of identical twins. General observations from the study: Out-of-frame alpha sequences shared between twins exhibited an excess of low generation probability. Fewer insertions were carried by abundant cord blood beta clonotypes, but none was seen in memory repertoires. With beta out-of-frame sequences, excess sharing by twins was weaker.

With 3 bases clipped from V and 7 bases from J, the junction kept 10 bases outside the gene matches. Germline assignment: CDR1 MNHEY and CDR2 SVGAGI. This CDR3 spans 15 amino acids. One entry per CDR3 protein, called by TCRdb with MiXCR from the 5' RACE reads. The data contain 690,000 or so distinct CDR3 sequences, under 9% of them singletons. This clonotype has ten or more counts. The target antigen is unknown. These records were also assigned to another study, of yellow fever vaccine responses in identical twins.

The sequencing sample was made of PBMCs. The TCR originated in a woman aged 18-29 years in good health. V gene TRBV6-5 combines with J gene TRBJ2-7, with 9 bases aligning to TRBD1. CDR3 in amino acids: CASSYTGGPFDEQYF. The DNA for the CDR3 is TGTGCCAGCAGTTATACAGGGGGCCCCTTTGATGAGCAGTACTTC.